This section outlines one T cell receptor (beta chain) sequence together with its context. Its antigen is as yet unknown. TRB rearrangements were amplified by touch-down multiplex PCR with mixed TRB-A/B primers. TCRdb reprocessed the multiplex PCR reads; each CDR3 protein has one entry and no DNA is given. Here the sample table reports about 6,900 distinct CDR3 sequences. Each sample's input was about 250 ng genomic DNA, 35,000 to 40,000 genome equivalents. Looked up from germline, CDR1 is KGHDR and CDR2 is SFDVKD. This CDR3 has 16 residues. This sample is drawn from a study of T cell clusters in autoimmune cytopenias. Study conclusions and caveats: Exclusive TRB clusters were about 2.8-fold more numerous in healthy donors than in active autoimmune hepatitis. The cluster-lack signature was not seen for secondary cytopenia versus chronic lymphocytic leukemia.

The same sample was also used in a study of T cell repertoires in aging, cancer and after chemotherapy. That investigation notes: Untreated cancer patients had significantly lower blood TCR diversity than age-matched healthy donors. Across the chemotherapy interval, each cancer cohort showed higher median generation probability, suggesting thymic rebound.

This sequence joins TRBV24-1 and TRBJ2-3; TCRdb indicates TRBD1, and absent DNA this call remains unverified. Sequenced: peripheral blood. The TCR was taken from a human donor in good health. CDR3: CATSDFGDRGPDTQYF.